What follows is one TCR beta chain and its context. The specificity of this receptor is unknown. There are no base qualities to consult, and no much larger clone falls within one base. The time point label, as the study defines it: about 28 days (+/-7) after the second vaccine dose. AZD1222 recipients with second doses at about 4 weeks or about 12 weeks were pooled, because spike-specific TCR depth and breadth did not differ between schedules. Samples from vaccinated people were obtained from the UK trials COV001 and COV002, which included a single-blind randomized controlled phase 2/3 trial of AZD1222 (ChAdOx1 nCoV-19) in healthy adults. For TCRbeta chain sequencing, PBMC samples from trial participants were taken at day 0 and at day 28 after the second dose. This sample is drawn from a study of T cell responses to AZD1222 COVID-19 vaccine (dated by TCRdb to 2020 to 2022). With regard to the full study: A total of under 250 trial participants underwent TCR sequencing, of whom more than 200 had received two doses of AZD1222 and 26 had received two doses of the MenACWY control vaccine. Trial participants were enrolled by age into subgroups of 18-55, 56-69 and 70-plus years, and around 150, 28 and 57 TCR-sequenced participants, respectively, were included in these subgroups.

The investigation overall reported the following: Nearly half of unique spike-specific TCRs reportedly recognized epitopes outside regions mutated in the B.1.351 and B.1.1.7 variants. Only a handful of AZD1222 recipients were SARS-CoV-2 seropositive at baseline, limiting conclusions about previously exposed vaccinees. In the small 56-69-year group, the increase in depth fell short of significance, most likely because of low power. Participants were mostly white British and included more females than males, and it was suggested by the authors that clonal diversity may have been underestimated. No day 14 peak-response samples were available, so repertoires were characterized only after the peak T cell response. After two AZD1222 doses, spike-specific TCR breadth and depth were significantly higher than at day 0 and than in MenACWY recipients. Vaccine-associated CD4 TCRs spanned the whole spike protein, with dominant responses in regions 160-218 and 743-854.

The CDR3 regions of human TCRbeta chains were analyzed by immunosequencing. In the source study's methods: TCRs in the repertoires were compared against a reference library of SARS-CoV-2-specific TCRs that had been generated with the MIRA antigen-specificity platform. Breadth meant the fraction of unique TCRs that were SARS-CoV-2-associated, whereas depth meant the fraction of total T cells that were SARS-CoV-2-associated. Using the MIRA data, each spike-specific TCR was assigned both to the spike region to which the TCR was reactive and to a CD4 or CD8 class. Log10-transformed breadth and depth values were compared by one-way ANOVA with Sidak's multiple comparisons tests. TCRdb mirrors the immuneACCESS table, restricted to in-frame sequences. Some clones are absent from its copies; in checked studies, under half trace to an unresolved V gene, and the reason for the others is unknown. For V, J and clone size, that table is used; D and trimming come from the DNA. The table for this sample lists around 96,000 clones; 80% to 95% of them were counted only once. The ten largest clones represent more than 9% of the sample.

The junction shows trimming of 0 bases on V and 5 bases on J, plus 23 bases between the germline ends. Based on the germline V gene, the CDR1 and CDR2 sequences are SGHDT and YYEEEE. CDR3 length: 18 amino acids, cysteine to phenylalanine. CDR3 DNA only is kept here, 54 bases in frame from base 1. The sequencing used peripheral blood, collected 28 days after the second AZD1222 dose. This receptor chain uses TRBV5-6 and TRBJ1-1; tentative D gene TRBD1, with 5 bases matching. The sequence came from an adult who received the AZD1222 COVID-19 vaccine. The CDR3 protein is CASSLGLPHRSQGTEAFF. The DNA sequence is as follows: TGTGCCAGCAGCTTGGGTTTACCACATAGGTCTCAGGGAACTGAAGCTTTCTTT.